The source of this T cell receptor beta chain is a study of vaccination effects on CD4 cells after COVID-19. Findings and limits, study-wide: The study got few convalescent patients and did not collect any early post-infection timepoints. From healthy vaccinees, only 1 of 255 vaccine-induced clones also reacted to common cold coronaviruses.

The germline V gene encodes CDR1 MGHDK and CDR2 SYGVNS. V was trimmed by 1 base and J by 0 bases, leaving 15 bases between them. The CDR3 has 17 amino acids. Only in-frame clones appear in the TCRdb table, and some are missing; sequencing was by immunoSEQ multiplex PCR. The sample carries 40,000 to 50,000 clones, around three quarters recorded once. In the case of this clone: Its antigen is as yet unknown.

Antigen-specific CD4+ T cell clonotypes were called by their expansion after viral peptide-pool culture in ViraFEST. Following culture for approximately 11 days, CD4+ T cells were isolated. Negative nucleocapsid antibody tests before and after vaccination confirmed no previous SARS-CoV-2 infection. Wells containing 1.5 million to 2.5 million PBMC each were cultured with 10 IU/ml IL-2 and about 10 ug/ml peptides. Cells had half their medium changed to IL-2 medium on days 3 and 7. This chain uses TRBV25-1 with TRBJ1-1; D gene uncertain. This TCR came from a human donor who received a COVID-19 vaccine. Source: CD4+ T cells from PBMCs cultured with HCoV-NL63 spike peptides, taken before COVID-19 vaccination. In nucleotides, the CDR3 is TGTGCCAGCAGTGAATTTGAGGGCGCGGGAATGAACACTGAAGCTTTCTTT. Its protein is CASSEFEGAGMNTEAFF.